Below, 21 T cell receptor beta chains from the same sample are listed, as sequenced in a study of shared clonotypes between healthy human individuals. Data came from immunoSEQ multiplex PCR; TCRdb stores just in-frame clones and leaves some out. Of millions of clones in the sample, 90% to 95% were seen once. Material for sequencing was naive CD4+ T cells sorted from blood. The subset denotes: CD45RA+ positively selected. The receptors originated from a young man in good health.

The chain has TRBV11-2 and TRBJ2-7, with D possibly matching TRBD1 (6 bases). Per the germline V gene, CDR1 is SGHAT and CDR2 is FQNNGV. The length of the CDR3 is 13 residues. V shed 5 bases and J shed 0 bases, with 8 bases lying between them. The CDR3 here is CASSRDISYEQYF. Here the CDR3 DNA reads TGTGCCAGCAGCCGGGACATCTCCTACGAGCAGTACTTC.

The chain has TRBV6-1 and TRBJ1-2, with 8 bases that match TRBD1. The germline gives CDR1 MNHNS, CDR2 SASEGT. The CDR3 sequence is 14 residues long. With V trimmed by 5 bases and J by 7 bases, 9 bases remained unmatched. CDR3 residues: CASSSQGAMAGYTF. Here the CDR3 DNA reads TGTGCCAGCAGTAGCCAGGGGGCTATGGCTGGCTACACCTTC.

V and J are TRBV5-4 and TRBJ2-7; D call uncertain. The CDR3 runs to 16 residues. Germline values: CDR1 SGHNT, CDR2 YYREEE (reference sequence). V lost 0 bases and J 0 bases, leaving 13 bases between the germline ends. The CDR3 DNA follows: TGTGCCAGCAGCTTGGCCGGGCCGTCGAGCTCCTACGAGCAGTACTTC. This translates into CASSLAGPSSSYEQYF. The full variable domain, in which reference TRBV5-4 and TRBJ2-7 provide the parts outside the CDR3, is ETGVTQSPTHLIKTRGQQVTLRCSSQSGHNTVSWYQQALGQGPQFIFQYYREEENGRGNFPPRFSGLQFPNYSSELNVNALELDDSALYLCASSLAGPSSSYEQYFGPGTRLTVT.

The V call is TRBV6-5, the J call TRBJ1-2; D is unclear. Between the trimmed V and J ends, which lost 5 bases and 4 bases, there was a span of 14 bases. The CDR3 covers 14 residues. Germline CDR1 reads MNHEY; CDR2 reads SVGAGI. The CDR3 sequence is CASSRTTRLYGYTF. Written as DNA, the CDR3 is TGTGCCAGCAGTCGAACTACACGTCTCTATGGCTACACCTTC.

V usage is TRBV6-1 and J usage is TRBJ2-7, with 8 bases lining up with TRBD1. V trimming: 7 bases; J trimming: 4 bases; junction bases outside the gene matches: 6. CDR3 size: 13 residues. Germline V gives CDR1 MNHNS, CDR2 SASEGT. The CDR3 is CASKAGGLYEQYF. The CDR3 DNA follows: TGTGCCAGCAAAGCAGGGGGCTTGTACGAGCAGTACTTC.

This clone was seen a single time. The chain joins TRBV5-1 to TRBJ1-1, with D hard to call. Trimming took 1 base from V and 0 from J, leaving 7 bases between them. The germline V gene has CDR1 SGHRS and CDR2 YFSETQ. The CDR3 runs to 14 residues. Here the CDR3 reads CASSLTEMNTEAFF. CDR3 in DNA: TGCGCCAGCAGCTTGACCGAGATGAACACTGAAGCTTTCTTT.

Details on this clone: Other DNA sequences in this sample translate to the same CDR3. This chain links TRBV20-1 with TRBJ2-3, with no clear D. Germline V CDR1 and CDR2: DFQATT, SNEGSKA (reference sequence). The CDR3 spans 11 residues. The germline V and J ends were trimmed by 5 bases and 4 bases, with 7 bases remaining between them. Here the CDR3 reads CSAAGADTQYF. CDR3 sequence (DNA): TGCAGTGCTGCCGGAGCAGATACGCAGTATTTT.

The rearrangement uses TRBV12-5 and TRBJ2-3; 7 positions agree with TRBD2. Germline V gene lookup returns CDR1 LGHNT and CDR2 FRNRAP. CDR3 length equals 15 residues. Trimming at V came to 5 bases and at J to 0 bases, leaving 5 bases not matched to a gene. The CDR3 sequence: CASGVLATSTDTQYF. CDR3 nucleotides: TGTGCTAGTGGTGTACTAGCGACTAGCACAGATACGCAGTATTTT.

V usage is TRBV2 and J usage is TRBJ1-4; 9 nucleotides agree with TRBD1. The CDR3 spans 14 residues. V lost 9 bases to trimming and J lost 10 bases; unmatched junction nucleotides: 12. Germline assignment: CDR1 SNHLY and CDR2 FYNNEI. The CDR3 region has the DNA TGTGCCAGTTCACAGGGGGCTGAGGCCGGAAAACTGTTTTTT. Translating it yields CASSQGAEAGKLFF.

This clone has a single count. The V and J genes are TRBV19 and TRBJ2-2; 11 bases map to TRBD2. Looked up from germline, CDR1 is LNHDA and CDR2 is SQIVND (reference sequence). V lost 5 bases, J lost 1 base, and 3 bases stayed unmatched. The CDR3 contains 16 residues. CDR3 in amino acids: CASSGGLAVNTGELFF. The CDR3 DNA reads TGTGCCAGTAGTGGGGGACTAGCGGTGAACACCGGGGAGCTGTTTTTT.

The chain uses TRBV7-2 and TRBJ2-1; tentatively, D is TRBD2 (6 bases). CDR3 length: 13 amino acids. Germline V lookup: CDR1 SGHTA, CDR2 FQGNSA. Trimming took 4 bases from V and 9 from J, leaving 13 bases between them. CDR3 loop: CASSSGLSAEQFF. CDR3 DNA sequence: TGTGCCAGCAGCTCGGGACTCTCCGCTGAGCAGTTCTTC.

This clone showed up just once. Other DNA sequences in this sample translate to the same CDR3. The chain couples TRBV18 to TRBJ1-3; TRBD1 agrees at 9 bases. The CDR3 sequence is 16 residues long. With 1 base clipped from V and 2 bases from J, the junction kept 3 bases outside the gene matches. Germline assignment: CDR1 KGHSH and CDR2 LQKENI. Here the CDR3 DNA reads TGTGCCAGCTCACCACTGGACAGGGGACCTGGAAACACCATATATTTT. Encoded protein: CASSPLDRGPGNTIYF.

In this sample, this clone turned up a few times. The V call is TRBV25-1, the J call TRBJ1-6; TRBD1 is a possible D gene (5 bases). The germline V and J ends were trimmed by 4 bases and 9 bases, with 7 bases remaining between them. CDR3 length equals 12 residues. Germline CDR1 and CDR2: MGHDK and SYGVNS. The CDR3 is CASSGQTSPLHF. Written as DNA, the CDR3 is TGTGCCAGCAGTGGACAGACTTCACCCCTCCACTTT.

This rearrangement joins TRBV10-2 to TRBJ2-3; D is perhaps TRBD1 (5 bases). The germline V gene encodes CDR1 WSHSY and CDR2 SAAADI. This CDR3 comprises 15 residues. V was pared by 6 bases and J by 7 bases, with 20 bases between. The CDR3: CASSLLGPGAHTQYF. CDR3 DNA sequence: TGCGCCAGCAGCCTTTTGGGGCCTGGGGCCCATACGCAGTATTTT.

V usage is TRBV5-6 and J usage is TRBJ1-3; unclear D gene. The CDR3 loop spans 14 amino acids. The germline V gene has CDR1 SGHDT and CDR2 YYEEEE. Trimming took 1 base from V and 3 from J, leaving 8 bases between them. CDR3 coding DNA: TGTGCCAGCAGCTTGAGGGTTGGTGGAAACACCATATATTTT. This translates into CASSLRVGGNTIYF.

The V gene is TRBV11-2, the J gene TRBJ1-1; unclear D gene. The CDR3 runs to 13 residues. Germline assignment: CDR1 SGHAT and CDR2 FQNNGV. V was cut by 0 bases and J by 4 bases, with 6 bases left in between. CDR3 bases: TGTGCCAGCAGCTTAGATAGGCTCACTGAAGCTTTCTTT. Its protein product is CASSLDRLTEAFF.

The chain carries TRBV6-1 and TRBJ1-2; the D is unclear. The CDR3 sequence is 13 residues long. V shed 2 bases and J shed 8 bases, with 12 bases lying between them. The germline V gene encodes CDR1 MNHNS and CDR2 SASEGT. The CDR3 protein is CASSELALGGYTF. CDR3 bases: TGTGCCAGCAGTGAATTGGCCCTAGGGGGCTACACCTTC.

Concerning this clone itself: Other DNA sequences within the sample encode an identical CDR3. The V and J genes are TRBV7-2 and TRBJ2-1; a weak D match, TRBD2 (5 bases). The CDR3 runs to 15 residues. Germline loops: CDR1 SGHTA, CDR2 FQGNSA. V was shortened by 1 base and J by 0 bases, with 7 bases between the two germline ends. The CDR3 here is CASSLEGSSYNEQFF. CDR3 DNA sequence: TGTGCCAGCAGCTTAGAAGGGAGCTCCTACAATGAGCAGTTCTTC.

The chain employs TRBV6-5 and TRBJ2-1, with D perhaps being TRBD1 or TRBD2 (5 bases each). V was clipped by 8 bases and J by 5 bases, with 13 bases between them. The germline CDR1 and CDR2 sequences are MNHEY and SVGAGI. The CDR3 extends over 13 amino acids. As DNA, the CDR3 is TGTGCCAGCCGGGACGCTGATAACAATGAGCAGTTCTTC. Translated, it gives CASRDADNNEQFF.

The chain has TRBV15 and TRBJ1-5; a possible D gene is TRBD1 (6 bases). Germline CDR1 LNHNV, CDR2 YYDKDF (reference sequence). The CDR3 length is 15 residues. Deletions cut 1 base from V and 3 bases from J, with 10 bases between. The CDR3 loop reads CATSRGQVINQPQHF. The CDR3, as DNA: TGTGCCACCAGCAGAGGACAGGTGATCAATCAGCCCCAGCATTTT.

V usage is TRBV14 and J usage is TRBJ2-5; 9 bases align to TRBD2. The V segment lost 0 bases and the J segment 5 bases; nucleotides outside the gene matches: 16. The CDR3 totals 19 residues. The germline V gene has CDR1 SGHDN and CDR2 FVKESK. CDR3 sequence reads: CASSQEFGLAGKNRETQYF. The CDR3 DNA is TGTGCCAGCAGCCAAGAATTTGGGCTAGCGGGAAAGAACCGGGAGACCCAGTACTTC.